The 15 T cell receptor beta chains presented below share a single source sample, sequenced in a study of blood T cell repertoires in COVID-19. Generated by immunoSEQ multiplex PCR, the TCRdb table keeps only in-frame clones and is missing some. The table lists 200,000 to 250,000 clones, around 83% of them singletons. The sequencing input was peripheral blood. All receptors come from a man aged 50 to 60 with active or convalescent COVID-19.

This clone was counted a single time. This chain links TRBV5-8 with TRBJ1-1, with unresolved D. The V and J ends lost 0 bases and 4 bases respectively, with 7 bases between them. CDR3 length: 13 amino acids. CDR1 is SGHTS, CDR2 YDEGEE, per germline. The CDR3 DNA sequence: TGTGCCAGCAGCTTGGGGCAGGCCACTGAAGCTTTCTTT. Amino acids: CASSLGQATEAFF.

V and J are TRBV10-3 and TRBJ2-1, with 7 bases matching TRBD1. The CDR3 is 15 residues long. Germline CDR1 and CDR2: ENHRY and SYGVKD. J was trimmed by 5 bases and V by 5 bases; bases with no gene match: 9. The CDR3 protein is CAISPTGYVHNEQFF. DNA of the CDR3: TGTGCCATCAGTCCGACAGGGTACGTCCACAATGAGCAGTTCTTC.

The gene calls are TRBV19 and TRBJ1-5, with 8 bases lining up with TRBD1. V dropped 5 bases and J dropped 3; count of bases not matched to a gene: 3. CDR1 and CDR2 from the germline V gene are LNHDA and SQIVND (reference sequence). The CDR3 covers 14 residues. CDR3 in amino acids: CASSRDRFNQPQHF. CDR3 DNA sequence: TGTGCCAGTAGTCGGGACAGGTTCAATCAGCCCCAGCATTTT. Filled out from reference TRBV19 and TRBJ1-5, the complete variable domain reads DGGITQSPKYLFRKEGQNVTLSCEQNLNHDAMYWYRQDPGQGLRLIYYSQIVNDFQKGDIAEGYSVSREKKESFPLTVTSAQKNPTAFYLCASSRDRFNQPQHFGDGTRLSIL.

The chain has TRBV25-1 and TRBJ1-1; no clear D gene. V was shortened by 4 bases and J by 11 bases, with 17 bases between the two germline ends. Germline CDR1 MGHDK, CDR2 SYGVNS. This CDR3 contains 13 residues. CDR3 coding DNA: TGTGCCAGCAGTGGAACTAAGGGAGGGCGGGCTTTCTTT. Translated, it gives CASSGTKGGRAFF.

The chain has TRBV4-3 and TRBJ1-1; 8 nucleotides line up with TRBD1. The germline gives CDR1 LGHNA, CDR2 YSLEER. The CDR3 extends over 17 amino acids. The ends lost 2 bases at V and 0 bases at J; junction bases unmatched: 8. For the CDR3, the DNA is TGCGCCAGCAGCCAACGCCAGGGGGCGGGGATGAACACTGAAGCTTTCTTT. It is translated as CASSQRQGAGMNTEAFF.

On this clone: Germline is not matched at one junction end, which may reflect a read error. The rearrangement links TRBV7-7 to TRBJ2-1, with 13 bases aligning to TRBD2. Germline V gives CDR1 SSHAT, CDR2 FNYEAQ (reference sequence). There are 18 residues in the CDR3. CDR3: CASSLAPATSGGAGEQFF. DNA for the CDR3: TGTGCTAGCAGCTTAGCGCCAGCAACTAGCGGGGGGGCCGGCGAGCAGTTCTTC.

The gene calls are TRBV28 and TRBJ1-5, with TRBD1 matching over 8 bases. CDR1 MDHEN and CDR2 SYDVKM come from the germline V gene. The CDR3 length is 15 residues. V shed 7 bases, J shed 4 bases, and the junction held 9 bases outside the gene matches. CDR3 coding DNA: TGTGCCAGCAATTGGGGGCAGGGGGCGAATCAGCCCCAGCATTTT. It is translated as CASNWGQGANQPQHF.

V gene TRBV28 combines with J gene TRBJ2-1; TRBD1 matches at 7 bases. CDR3 length: 12 residues. From germline, CDR1 is MDHEN and CDR2 SYDVKM. J gave up 7 bases and V 6 bases, and 3 bases lay outside the gene matches. CDR3 amino acids: CASRNRGNEQFF. The CDR3 nucleotides are TGTGCCAGCAGAAACAGGGGAAATGAGCAGTTCTTC.

V is TRBV3-1 (or the pseudogene TRBV3-2) and J is TRBJ2-3, with D possibly TRBD1 on 6 matching bases. CDR1 is LGHDT, CDR2 YNNKEL, per germline (reference sequence). Deletions cut 0 bases from V and 1 base from J, with 11 bases between. The CDR3 consists of 16 residues. The CDR3 DNA is TGTGCCAGCAGCCAAGATAACAGGGCTGGCACAGATACGCAGTATTTT. It is translated as CASSQDNRAGTDTQYF.

V gene TRBV28 combines with J gene TRBJ2-2; D uncertain. The CDR3 is 14 residues long. Germline V gives CDR1 MDHEN, CDR2 SYDVKM. Deletions cut 2 bases from V and 6 bases from J, with 10 bases between. The DNA for the CDR3 is TGTGCCAGCAGTTTACCCCAGTTGGCCGGGGAGCTGTTTTTT. Residues: CASSLPQLAGELFF.

The chain recombines TRBV7-3 with TRBJ2-1; 7 positions agree with TRBD1. The V segment lost 5 bases and the J segment 7 bases; nucleotides outside the gene matches: 2. In germline, CDR1 is SGHTA, CDR2 FQGTGA. The CDR3 consists of 12 residues. In nucleotides, the CDR3 is TGTGCCAGCAGCACAGGGGCTAATGAGCAGTTCTTC. This encodes CASSTGANEQFF. Full variable domain (remainder filled in from reference TRBV7-3 and TRBJ2-1): GAGVSQTPSNKVTEKGKYVELRCDPISGHTALYWYRQSLGQGPEFLIYFQGTGAADDSGLPNDRFFAVRPEGSVSTLKIQRTERGDSAVYLCASSTGANEQFFGPGTRLTVL.

This clone was found many times. The chain has TRBV4-1 and TRBJ2-2; perhaps TRBD2 as D (5 bases). Germline V gene data show CDR1 as MGHRA and CDR2 as YSYEKL. Trimming stripped 4 bases from V and 5 bases from J, with 8 bases between. There are 13 residues in the CDR3. CDR3: CASSRTETGELFF. Here the CDR3 DNA reads TGCGCCAGCAGCCGGACTGAGACCGGGGAGCTGTTTTTT.

This chain connects TRBV5-6 to TRBJ2-1, with 8 bases lining up with TRBD1. The germline V gene encodes CDR1 SGHDT and CDR2 YYEEEE. This CDR3 has 16 amino acids. V gave up 3 bases and J gave up 7 bases; unmatched junction bases: 12. The CDR3 reads CASSSFLRGRQNEQFF. The CDR3 nucleotides read TGTGCCAGCAGCTCGTTCCTCAGGGGGCGTCAAAATGAGCAGTTCTTC.

The genes are TRBV24-1 and TRBJ1-1, with D possibly TRBD1 on 6 matching bases. V lost 4 bases and J lost 8, with 16 bases in between. The length of the CDR3 is 14 residues. Germline V gene lookup returns CDR1 KGHDR and CDR2 SFDVKD. Here the CDR3 DNA reads TGTGCCACCAGTGACGTAATACAGGGAATAGAAGCTTTCTTT. Translating it yields CATSDVIQGIEAFF.

This rearrangement joins TRBV5-4 to TRBJ2-1; the match to TRBD1 covers 10 bases. V lost 1 base and J lost 7; bases outside the gene matches: 5. Germline CDR1 SGHNT, CDR2 YYREEE (reference sequence). This CDR3 contains 15 residues. The CDR3 DNA sequence: TGTGCCAGCAGCTTGATTGGACAGGGGGGGAATGAGCAGTTCTTC. Amino acids: CASSLIGQGGNEQFF.